The source of this T cell receptor beta chain is a study of chemoradiotherapy in HPV16-positive cancers. Study information: Functional T-cell assays on a couple of HPV16-positive patients' cells defined candidate HPV-specific clones and common TCR motifs.

A single count supports this clone. Repertoires were sampled repeatedly during chemoradiotherapy. There are 11 residues in the CDR3. Trimming removed 6 bases from V and 8 bases from J, with 7 bases in between. Germline V gene lookup returns CDR1 MDHEN and CDR2 SYDVKM. Data came from immunoSEQ multiplex PCR; TCRdb stores just in-frame clones and leaves some out. The table includes roughly 21,000 clones, more than 75% detected once. The sequencing here drew on blood, taken from a patient who underwent chemoradiotherapy. V is TRBV28 and J is TRBJ1-4; D call uncertain. The origin of this receptor is a human donor with HPV-associated anogenital cancer. CDR3 in amino acids: CASREREKLFF. The CDR3 coding sequence is TGTGCCAGCAGGGAGAGAGAAAAACTGTTTTTT.